A single sample is the source of the 5 T cell receptor beta chains below, sequenced in a study of technical replicates of blood from a few donors. The data were produced by immunoSEQ multiplex PCR, yet TCRdb's version contains in-frame clones alone and is incomplete. The table shows approximately 75,000 clones, with 97% occurring only once. Sample: T cells isolated from PBMCs. The origin of the receptors is a human donor in good health.

Only one count was recorded for this clone. The J gene is TRBJ2-3, the V gene TRBV5-6; 10 positions agree with TRBD2. The CDR3 runs to 15 residues. Germline V CDR1 and CDR2: SGHDT, YYEEEE. Trimming cost V 4 bases and J 1 base; bases outside gene matches: 3. DNA for the CDR3: TGTGCCAGCAGCGACGGGACTAGCGGCACAGATACGCAGTATTTT. It translates to CASSDGTSGTDTQYF.

In its sample, this clone was seen once. The V and J genes are TRBV5-6 and TRBJ2-1; no clear D gene. The V gene's germline CDR1 is SGHDT and CDR2 YYEEEE. The V end lost 4 bases, the J end lost 7 bases, and 15 bases lay between the germline ends. This CDR3 region has 14 residues. In DNA, the CDR3 is TGTGCCAGCAGCCCCCGACTGATTTTTAATGAGCAGTTCTTC. Amino acids: CASSPRLIFNEQFF.

This clone was seen a few times. The chain couples TRBV6-5 to TRBJ1-1, with D unresolved. The V end lost 2 bases, the J end lost 7 bases, and 17 bases lay between the germline ends. In germline, CDR1 is MNHEY, CDR2 SVGAGI. This CDR3 region has 15 residues. The CDR3 bases are TGTGCCAGCAGTTACCGGGAGTTAAGGAAAGGTGAAGCTTTCTTT. It translates to CASSYRELRKGEAFF.

This chain uses TRBV4-1 with TRBJ2-2, with 7 nucleotides matching TRBD1. Losses at the gene ends were 8 bases for V and 3 bases for J; bases not matched to a gene: 9. The CDR3 is 15 residues long. The germline V gene has CDR1 MGHRA and CDR2 YSYEKL. CDR3 coding DNA: TGCGCCAGCCACGGAAGACAGGGAGACACCGGGGAGCTGTTTTTT. This codes for CASHGRQGDTGELFF.

This clone appeared a single time. The chain recombines TRBV27 with TRBJ2-3; TRBD1 agrees at 7 bases. This CDR3 comprises 14 residues. V gave up 6 bases and J gave up 2 bases; unmatched junction bases: 5. Germline V gene lookup returns CDR1 MNHEY and CDR2 SMNVEV (reference sequence). The CDR3 sequence: CASSLTGYTDTQYF. CDR3 DNA sequence: TGTGCCAGCAGCCTGACAGGGTACACAGATACGCAGTATTTT.